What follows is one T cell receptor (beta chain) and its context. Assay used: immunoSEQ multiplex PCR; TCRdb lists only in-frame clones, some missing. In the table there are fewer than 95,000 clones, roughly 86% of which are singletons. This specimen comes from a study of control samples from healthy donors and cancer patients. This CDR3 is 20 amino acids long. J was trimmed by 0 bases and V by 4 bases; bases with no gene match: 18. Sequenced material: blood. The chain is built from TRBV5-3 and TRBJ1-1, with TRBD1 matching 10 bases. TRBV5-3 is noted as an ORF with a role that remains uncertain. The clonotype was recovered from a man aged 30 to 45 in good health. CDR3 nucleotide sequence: TGTGCCAGAAGCCGTGGGACAGGGGCACTAAACAAAATTTTGAACACTGAAGCTTTCTTT. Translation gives CARSRGTGALNKILNTEAFF.